Listed here is a single TCR beta chain. The entry originates in a study of blood T cell repertoires in COVID-19. Overall study: The United States, Italy and Spain provided the acute and convalescent COVID-19 samples. T cells, B-cell-depleted T cells, or PBMCs supplied cDNA or gDNA.

With 4 bases clipped from V and 8 bases from J, the junction kept 14 bases outside the gene matches. Germline-derived CDR1 and CDR2 are SGHRS and YFSETQ. This CDR3 spans 16 amino acids. As handled by the study authors: Using reference gene primer amplification, nucleated cell counts were estimated. Generated by immunoSEQ multiplex PCR, the TCRdb table keeps only in-frame clones and is missing some. From that table come the V and J calls and clone size; the DNA was used to work out D and trimming. This table holds approximately 240,000 clones, approximately 80% found once. Sequencing was done on a sample of peripheral blood. This rearrangement joins TRBV5-1 to TRBJ2-1, with 8 bases fitting TRBD2. The clonotype comes from a woman older than 75 with active or convalescent COVID-19. The CDR3 reads CASSPFGRAIIHEQFF. The CDR3 region has the DNA TGCGCCAGCAGCCCGTTCGGGAGGGCCATTATCCATGAGCAGTTCTTC.